These 26 T cell receptor beta chains share one sample of origin, sequenced in a study of T cells after yellow fever vaccination. Each CDR3 protein is one row after TCRdb ran MiXCR on the 5' RACE reads. Of about 500,000 distinct CDR3 sequences listed, around 16% are singletons. The input for sequencing was PBMCs, taken about 5 days after the first yellow fever vaccination. The receptors come from a man younger than 30 who received the YFV17D yellow fever vaccine.

In its sample, this clonotype was seen many times. The rearrangement links TRBV12-3 or TRBV12-4 to TRBJ2-7, with D possibly TRBD2 on 5 matching bases. V was clipped by 2 bases and J by 6 bases, with 14 bases between them. The CDR3 has 14 residues. The chain's CDR3 is CASSLNSLRGEQYF. The CDR3, as DNA: TGTGCCAGCAGTTTAAATAGTCTTCGGGGCGAGCAGTACTTC.

This clonotype turned up a few times. The rearrangement uses TRBV7-9 and TRBJ2-7; D call uncertain. The CDR3 has 12 amino acids. Trimming pared 8 bases from V and 1 base from J, leaving 9 bases between. Germline V gene sequence: CDR1 SEHNR, CDR2 FQNEAQ (reference sequence). CDR3 residues: CASGVGSYEQYF. CDR3 sequence (DNA): TGTGCCAGCGGCGTGGGGTCCTACGAGCAGTACTTC.

This clonotype was seen a few times. This chain joins TRBV6-6 and TRBJ2-2; TRBD2 might be the D (6 bases). CDR3 length equals 13 residues. Per the germline V gene, CDR1 is MNHNY and CDR2 is SVGAGI (reference sequence). Between the trimmed V and J ends, which lost 11 bases and 2 bases, there was a span of 12 bases. The CDR3 coding sequence is TGTGCCGGAGGAGGGGAAAACACCGGGGAGCTGTTTTTT. Translating gives CAGGGENTGELFF.

The rearrangement uses TRBV27 and TRBJ2-1; 7 bases line up with TRBD2. Germline CDR1 and CDR2: MNHEY and SMNVEV (reference sequence). J lost 0 bases, V lost 3 bases, and 5 bases had no gene match. This CDR3 is 16 amino acids long. The CDR3 is CASSFKGTTSYNEQFF. The CDR3 region has the DNA TGTGCCAGCAGTTTCAAGGGGACTACCTCCTACAATGAGCAGTTCTTC.

The DNA for the CDR3 is TGTGCCAGCAGCTGGCGCCGGGACTTGAGCACAGATACGCAGTATTTT. Protein product: CASSWRRDLSTDTQYF. The J gene is TRBJ2-3, the V gene TRBV5-6, with D possibly being TRBD2 (6 bases). Looked up from germline, CDR1 is SGHDT and CDR2 is YYEEEE. The CDR3 sequence is 16 residues long. V lost 3 bases, J lost 0 bases, and 14 bases lay in between.

The chain couples TRBV24-1 to TRBJ2-3; 11 bases line up with TRBD2. Germline-derived CDR1 and CDR2 are KGHDR and SFDVKD. V was clipped by 5 bases and J by 4 bases; unmatched bases: 7. The CDR3 is 16 residues long. CDR3 protein: CATSGASGGMSDTQYF. The CDR3 DNA reads TGTGCCACCAGTGGGGCTAGCGGGGGGATGTCAGATACGCAGTATTTT.

The chain recombines TRBV7-2 with TRBJ2-7; tentatively, D is TRBD1 or TRBD2 (5 bases each). Germline V gives CDR1 SGHTA, CDR2 FQGNSA. V was trimmed by 1 base and J by 4 bases, leaving 11 bases between them. The CDR3 consists of 14 residues. The CDR3 loop is CASSLGRGVYEQYF. In DNA, the CDR3 is TGTGCCAGCAGCTTAGGCCGAGGGGTATACGAGCAGTACTTC.

The gene calls are TRBV19 and TRBJ1-4; no clear D gene. The CDR3 is 13 residues long. V gave up 3 bases and J gave up 6 bases, with 8 bases separating them. Germline-derived CDR1 and CDR2 are LNHDA and SQIVND (reference sequence). CDR3 region: CASSMWEDEKLFF. CDR3 DNA: TGTGCCAGTAGTATGTGGGAGGATGAAAAACTGTTTTTT.

This chain links TRBV9 with TRBJ1-1; weak D call: TRBD1 (5 bases). Germline V gives CDR1 SGDLS, CDR2 YYNGEE. The CDR3 runs to 15 residues. Trimming pared 0 bases from V and 1 base from J, leaving 10 bases between. CDR3 amino acids: CASSVGGRANTEAFF. The CDR3 DNA is TGTGCCAGCAGCGTAGGCGGCAGGGCGAACACTGAAGCTTTCTTT.

The chain employs TRBV2 and TRBJ2-7; tentatively, D is TRBD1 (6 bases). Per germline, CDR1 SNHLY and CDR2 FYNNEI. The CDR3 spans 14 residues. Trimming cost V 8 bases and J 3 bases, with 17 bases left between them. CDR3 region: CASGNRRGIYEQYF. In DNA, the CDR3 is TGTGCCAGCGGGAACAGAAGGGGGATCTACGAGCAGTACTTC.

The V call is TRBV2, the J call TRBJ2-3; 7 bases agree with TRBD2. Germline trimming cut 5 bases from V and 2 bases from J; bases unmatched to any gene: 13. This CDR3 region has 17 residues. The germline V gene encodes CDR1 SNHLY and CDR2 FYNNEI. The DNA of the CDR3 is TGTGCCAGCAGTCAACAAACTAGCGACCCTCTCACAGATACGCAGTATTTT. Translation: CASSQQTSDPLTDTQYF.

This clonotype has just a few counts. The rearrangement links TRBV27 to TRBJ1-3, with D possibly being TRBD1 (5 bases). V was clipped by 10 bases and J by 0 bases, with 10 bases between them. CDR3 length equals 13 residues. CDR1 MNHEY and CDR2 SMNVEV come from the germline V gene (reference sequence). The CDR3 DNA reads TGTGCCACAAGGGACCTCTCTGGAAACACCATATATTTT. Translated: CATRDLSGNTIYF.

The V gene is TRBV29-1, the J gene TRBJ2-5; 8 bases match TRBD2. This CDR3 region has 14 residues. Unmatched junction bases numbered 9, after V lost 4 bases and J lost 5 bases. In germline, CDR1 is SQVTM, CDR2 ANQGSEA. Here the CDR3 reads CSVGAAGEGETQYF. In DNA form, the CDR3 reads TGCAGCGTTGGTGCAGCGGGGGAGGGGGAGACCCAGTACTTC.

The table lists this clonotype with many counts. The V gene is TRBV5-1, the J gene TRBJ1-1, with D unclear. With 5 bases removed from V and 4 bases from J, the gap between germline ends came to 12 bases. Germline assignment: CDR1 SGHRS and CDR2 YFSETQ. The CDR3 length is 13 residues. The DNA of the CDR3 is TGCGCCAGCAGTCTGGACGGTTCCACTGAAGCTTTCTTT. It is translated as CASSLDGSTEAFF.

This clonotype was found a few times. V is TRBV9 and J is TRBJ2-5; D is perhaps TRBD1 (5 bases). CDR3 length equals 14 residues. In germline, CDR1 is SGDLS, CDR2 YYNGEE. Deletions cut 3 bases from V and 1 base from J, with 10 bases between. The DNA for the CDR3 is TGTGCCAGCAGCGCCAGACAGTTCCAAGAGACCCAGTACTTC. Translating it yields CASSARQFQETQYF.

In its sample, this clonotype was seen a few times. V is TRBV3-1 and J is TRBJ2-3; no clear D. In germline, CDR1 is LGHDT, CDR2 YNNKEL (reference sequence). This CDR3 has 12 amino acids. V dropped 0 bases and J dropped 9 bases, with 7 bases sitting between them. The CDR3 region is CASSQDMGTQYF. The CDR3 DNA follows: TGTGCCAGCAGCCAAGATATGGGGACGCAGTATTTT.

This clonotype has only one observation. V usage is TRBV20-1 and J usage is TRBJ1-2, with 9 bases fitting TRBD1. Germline assignment: CDR1 DFQATT and CDR2 SNEGSKA (reference sequence). V shed 0 bases, J shed 8 bases, and the junction held 10 bases outside the gene matches. The CDR3 has 15 residues. The CDR3: CSARDLQGALEGYTF. CDR3 nucleotide sequence: TGCAGTGCTAGAGATCTACAGGGGGCATTGGAGGGCTACACCTTC.

CDR3 coding DNA: TGTGCCAGCTCACCCGAGGCAGCGGGAACCTACGAGCAGTACTTC. Protein sequence: CASSPEAAGTYEQYF. The V gene is TRBV18, the J gene TRBJ2-7; 7 bases are shared with TRBD2. Germline V lookup: CDR1 KGHSH, CDR2 LQKENI. The CDR3 covers 15 residues. V dropped 3 bases and J dropped 2; count of bases not matched to a gene: 7.

This clonotype was counted at least ten times. J is TRBJ2-2 and V is TRBV30; D gene ambiguous. The V end was cut by 3 bases, the J end by 9 bases, with 8 bases between. This CDR3 is built from 11 residues. From germline, CDR1 is GTSNPN and CDR2 SVGIG (reference sequence). In DNA form, the CDR3 reads TGTGCCTGGAGCCTTAGTTGGGAGCTGTTTTTT. Translating gives CAWSLSWELFF.

This rearrangement joins TRBV7-8 to TRBJ1-6; TRBD1 is a possible D gene (5 bases). The CDR3 is 16 residues long. CDR1 is SGHVS, CDR2 FQNEAQ, per germline. Trimming removed 5 bases from V and 7 bases from J, with 18 bases in between. The chain's CDR3 is CASSPLGRGENSPLHF. CDR3 nucleotide sequence: TGTGCCAGCAGCCCCCTTGGGAGGGGAGAGAATTCACCCCTCCACTTT. Based on the CDR3 plus reference TRBV7-8 and TRBJ1-6, the full variable domain is GAGVSQSPRYKVAKRGQDVALRCDPISGHVSLFWYQQALGQGPEFLTYFQNEAQLDKSGLPSDRFFAERPEGSVSTLKIQRTQQEDSAVYLCASSPLGRGENSPLHFGNGTRLTVT.

This chain joins TRBV7-6 and TRBJ2-5; D unclear. Looked up from germline, CDR1 is SGHVS and CDR2 is FNYEAQ. V was pared by 5 bases and J by 5 bases, with 15 bases between. The CDR3 runs to 14 residues. The CDR3 is CASSPGRVQETQYF. The CDR3 coding sequence is TGTGCCAGCAGCCCCGGAAGGGTACAGGAGACCCAGTACTTC.

This clonotype has a handful of counts. The CDR3 region has the DNA TGCAGTGCTAGGTATTCGCCTAGCGGGGACTTCACAGATACGCAGTATTTT. Its protein is CSARYSPSGDFTDTQYF. The gene calls are TRBV20-1 and TRBJ2-3; TRBD2 matches 9 bases. V shed 3 bases and J 2 bases; nucleotides not matched to a gene: 12. This CDR3 contains 17 residues. Looked up from germline, CDR1 is DFQATT and CDR2 is SNEGSKA (reference sequence).

This clonotype was observed a handful of times. The genes are TRBV4-1 and TRBJ2-4; D is undetermined. The V gene lost 0 bases and the J gene lost 13 bases, with 13 bases spanning the gap. The CDR3 covers 13 residues. Per the germline V gene, CDR1 is MGHRA and CDR2 is YSYEKL. CDR3 nucleotide sequence: TGCGCCAGCAGCCAAGAAGTGCAAGGCCCCCAGTACTTC. Its protein is CASSQEVQGPQYF.

This clonotype was detected a few times. The V call is TRBV9, the J call TRBJ2-3; D gene unclear. In germline, CDR1 is SGDLS, CDR2 YYNGEE. This CDR3 is 15 amino acids long. The V and J ends lost 0 bases and 0 bases respectively, with 8 bases between them. Here the CDR3 DNA reads TGTGCCAGCAGCGTAGTGGCTCTTAGCACAGATACGCAGTATTTT. Its protein product is CASSVVALSTDTQYF.

This sequence joins TRBV10-3 and TRBJ2-1; D remains unclear. V dropped 3 bases and J dropped 5 bases, with 5 bases sitting between them. Per the germline V gene, CDR1 is ENHRY and CDR2 is SYGVKD. The CDR3 runs to 12 residues. CDR3 sequence: CAISDQHNEQFF. The CDR3, as DNA: TGTGCCATCAGTGACCAACACAATGAGCAGTTCTTC.

The chain carries TRBV2 and TRBJ1-1; a possible D gene is TRBD1 (6 bases). Germline loops: CDR1 SNHLY, CDR2 FYNNEI. The V end was cut by 6 bases, the J end by 4 bases, with 12 bases between. The CDR3 is made up of 13 amino acids. The CDR3 reads CASRGGGGTEAFF. The CDR3 region has the DNA TGTGCCAGCAGGGGGGGGGGCGGCACTGAAGCTTTCTTT.